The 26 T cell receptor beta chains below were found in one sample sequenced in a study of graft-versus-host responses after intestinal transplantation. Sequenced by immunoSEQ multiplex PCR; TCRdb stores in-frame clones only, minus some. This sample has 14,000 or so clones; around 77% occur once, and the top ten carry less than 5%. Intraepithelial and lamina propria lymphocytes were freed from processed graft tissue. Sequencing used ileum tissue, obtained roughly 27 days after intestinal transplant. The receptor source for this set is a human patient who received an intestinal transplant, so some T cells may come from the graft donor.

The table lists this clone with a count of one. CDR3 nucleotide sequence: TGTGCCAGCAGTTTACTCCCGGGGACTGAAGCTTTCTTT. It is translated as CASSLLPGTEAFF. The gene calls are TRBV27 and TRBJ1-1; D gene unclear. CDR3 length equals 13 residues. Trimming left V 2 bases short and J 5 bases short, with 9 bases between. Germline assignment: CDR1 MNHEY and CDR2 SMNVEV (reference sequence).

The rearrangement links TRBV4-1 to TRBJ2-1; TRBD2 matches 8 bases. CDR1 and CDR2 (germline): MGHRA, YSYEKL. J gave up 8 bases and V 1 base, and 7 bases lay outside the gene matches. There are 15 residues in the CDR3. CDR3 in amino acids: CASSQVGLDADEQFF. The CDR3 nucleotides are TGCGCCAGCAGCCAAGTGGGACTAGATGCCGATGAGCAGTTCTTC.

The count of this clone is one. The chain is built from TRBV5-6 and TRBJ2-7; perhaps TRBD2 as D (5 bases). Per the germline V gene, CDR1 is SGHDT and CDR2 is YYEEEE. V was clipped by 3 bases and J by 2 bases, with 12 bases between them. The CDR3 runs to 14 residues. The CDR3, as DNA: TGTGCCAGCAGCTCCGTCTGGGAGACCTACGAGCAGTACGTC. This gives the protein CASSSVWETYEQYV.

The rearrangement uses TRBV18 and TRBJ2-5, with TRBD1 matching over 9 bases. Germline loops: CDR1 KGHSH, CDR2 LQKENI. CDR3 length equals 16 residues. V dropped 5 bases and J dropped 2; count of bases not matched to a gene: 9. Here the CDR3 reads CASSGQGTGRQETQYF. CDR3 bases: TGTGCCAGCTCAGGTCAAGGGACAGGGAGGCAAGAGACCCAGTACTTC. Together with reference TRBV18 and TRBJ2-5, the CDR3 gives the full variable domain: NAGVMQNPRHLVRRRGQEARLRCSPMKGHSHVYWYRQLPEEGLKFMVYLQKENIIDESGMPKERFSAEFPKEGPSILRIQQVVRGDSAAYFCASSGQGTGRQETQYFGPGTRLLVL.

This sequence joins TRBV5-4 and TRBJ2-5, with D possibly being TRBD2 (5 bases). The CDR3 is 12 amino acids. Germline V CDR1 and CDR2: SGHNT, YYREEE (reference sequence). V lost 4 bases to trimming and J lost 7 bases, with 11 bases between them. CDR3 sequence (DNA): TGTGCCAGCAGCGCCAGCCGGGGGACCCAGTACTTC. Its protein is CASSASRGTQYF.

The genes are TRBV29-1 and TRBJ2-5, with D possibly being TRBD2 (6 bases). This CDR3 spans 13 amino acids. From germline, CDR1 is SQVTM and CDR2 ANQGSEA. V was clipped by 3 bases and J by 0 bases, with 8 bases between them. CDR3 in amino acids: CSVDTSNQETQYF. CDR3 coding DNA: TGCAGCGTTGATACTAGCAACCAAGAGACCCAGTACTTC.

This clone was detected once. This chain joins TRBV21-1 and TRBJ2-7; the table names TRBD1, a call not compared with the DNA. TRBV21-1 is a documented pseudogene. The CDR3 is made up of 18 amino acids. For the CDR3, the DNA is TGTGCCAGCAGCAAATACCGTCGGCAGGGGCAACCCTCCTACGAGCAGTACTTC. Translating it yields CASSKYRRQGQPSYEQYF.

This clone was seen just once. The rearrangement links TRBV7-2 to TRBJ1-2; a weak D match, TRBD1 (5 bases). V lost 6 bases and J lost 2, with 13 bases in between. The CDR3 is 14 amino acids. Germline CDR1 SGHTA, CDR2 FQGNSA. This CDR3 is CASREGARNYGYTF. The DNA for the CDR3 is TGTGCCAGCAGGGAAGGGGCGCGGAACTATGGCTACACCTTC.

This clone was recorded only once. This chain's CDR3 is CASRGAGSYEQYF. The DNA of the CDR3 is TGTGCCAGCAGAGGAGCGGGCTCCTACGAGCAGTACTTC. The chain combines TRBV28 with TRBJ2-7; D might be TRBD2 (6 bases). This CDR3 comprises 13 residues. Germline CDR1 MDHEN, CDR2 SYDVKM. Trimming removed 6 bases from V and 0 bases from J, with 9 bases in between.

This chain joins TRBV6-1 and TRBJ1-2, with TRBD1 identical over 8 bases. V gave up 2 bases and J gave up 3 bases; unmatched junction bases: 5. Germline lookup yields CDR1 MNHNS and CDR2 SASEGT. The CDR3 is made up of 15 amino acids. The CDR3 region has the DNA TGTGCCAGCAGTGAAACTCTGACAGGGGACTATGGCTACACCTTC. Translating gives CASSETLTGDYGYTF.

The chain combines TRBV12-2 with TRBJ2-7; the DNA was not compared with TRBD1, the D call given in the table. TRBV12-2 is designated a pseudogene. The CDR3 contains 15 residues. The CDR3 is CASRLALSGGDEQYV. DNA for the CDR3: TGTGCAAGTCGCTTAGCGCTCTCAGGGGGCGACGAGCAGTACGTC.

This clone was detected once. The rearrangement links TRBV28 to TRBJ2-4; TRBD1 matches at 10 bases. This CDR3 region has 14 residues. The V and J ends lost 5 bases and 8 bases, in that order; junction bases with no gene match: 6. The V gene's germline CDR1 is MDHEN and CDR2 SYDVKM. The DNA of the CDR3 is TGTGCCAGCAGTAGGGACAGGGGTTGGGACATTCAGTACTTC. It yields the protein CASSRDRGWDIQYF. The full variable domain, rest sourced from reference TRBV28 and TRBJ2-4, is DVKVTQSSRYLVKRTGEKVFLECVQDMDHENMFWYRQDPGLGLRLIYFSYDVKMKEKGDIPEGYSVSREKKERFSLILESASTNQTSMYLCASSRDRGWDIQYFGAGTRLSVL.

CDR3: CATSSTGGTNYGYTF. The CDR3 nucleotides read TGTGCCACCAGCAGTACAGGGGGCACTAACTATGGCTACACCTTC. V usage is TRBV15 and J usage is TRBJ1-2; 9 bases line up with TRBD1. With 3 bases clipped from V and 0 bases from J, the junction kept 2 bases outside the gene matches. The CDR3 sequence is 15 residues long. Germline V gene sequence: CDR1 LNHNV, CDR2 YYDKDF (reference sequence).

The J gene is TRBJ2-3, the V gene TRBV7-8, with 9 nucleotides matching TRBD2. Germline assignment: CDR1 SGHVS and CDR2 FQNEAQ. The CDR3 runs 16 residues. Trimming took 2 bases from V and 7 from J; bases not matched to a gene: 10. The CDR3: CASSLIGTSSMNTQYF. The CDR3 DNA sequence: TGTGCCAGCAGCTTAATAGGGACTAGCTCTATGAATACGCAGTATTTT.

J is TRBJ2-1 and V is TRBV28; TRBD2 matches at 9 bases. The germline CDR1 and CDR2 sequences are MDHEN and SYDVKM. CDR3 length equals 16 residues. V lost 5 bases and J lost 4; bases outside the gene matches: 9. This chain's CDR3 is CASSRLAGESYNEQFF. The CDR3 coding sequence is TGTGCCAGCAGTCGCTTAGCGGGGGAGAGTTACAATGAGCAGTTCTTC. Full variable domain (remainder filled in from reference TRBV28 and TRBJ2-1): DVKVTQSSRYLVKRTGEKVFLECVQDMDHENMFWYRQDPGLGLRLIYFSYDVKMKEKGDIPEGYSVSREKKERFSLILESASTNQTSMYLCASSRLAGESYNEQFFGPGTRLTVL.

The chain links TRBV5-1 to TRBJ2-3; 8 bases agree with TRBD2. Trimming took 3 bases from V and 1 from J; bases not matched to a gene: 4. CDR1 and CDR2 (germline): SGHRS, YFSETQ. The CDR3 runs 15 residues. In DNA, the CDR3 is TGCGCCAGCAGCTACGGACTAGCCGGCACAGATACGCAGTATTTT. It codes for CASSYGLAGTDTQYF.

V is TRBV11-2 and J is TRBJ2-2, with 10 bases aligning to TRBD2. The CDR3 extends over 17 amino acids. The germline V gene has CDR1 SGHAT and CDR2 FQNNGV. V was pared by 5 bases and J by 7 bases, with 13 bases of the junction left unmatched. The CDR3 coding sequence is TGTGCCAGCAGCCAAACTAGCGGGGAATTCGATGTCGGGGAGCTGTTTTTT. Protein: CASSQTSGEFDVGELFF. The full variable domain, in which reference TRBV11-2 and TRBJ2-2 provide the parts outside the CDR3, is EAGVAQSPRYKIIEKRQSVAFWCNPISGHATLYWYQQILGQGPKLLIQFQNNGVVDDSQLPKDRFSAERLKGVDSTLKIQPAKLEDSAVYLCASSQTSGEFDVGELFFGEGSRLTVL.

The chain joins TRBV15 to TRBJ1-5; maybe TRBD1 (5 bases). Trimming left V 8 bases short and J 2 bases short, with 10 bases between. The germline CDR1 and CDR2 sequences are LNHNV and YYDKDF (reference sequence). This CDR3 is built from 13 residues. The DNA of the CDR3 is TGTGCCACCTACGGGGGTGGCAATCAGCCCCAGCATTTT. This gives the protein CATYGGGNQPQHF.

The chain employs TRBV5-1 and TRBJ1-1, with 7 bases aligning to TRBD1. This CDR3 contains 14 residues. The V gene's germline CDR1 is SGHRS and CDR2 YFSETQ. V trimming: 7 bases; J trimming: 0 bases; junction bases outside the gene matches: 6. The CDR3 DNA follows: TGCGCCAGCGGGACAGAACTCCTGAACACTGAAGCTTTCTTT. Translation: CASGTELLNTEAFF. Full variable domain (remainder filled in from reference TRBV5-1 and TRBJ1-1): KAGVTQTPRYLIKTRGQQVTLSCSPISGHRSVSWYQQTPGQGLQFLFEYFSETQRNKGNFPGRFSGRQFSNSRSEMNVSTLELGDSALYLCASGTELLNTEAFFGQGTRLTVV.

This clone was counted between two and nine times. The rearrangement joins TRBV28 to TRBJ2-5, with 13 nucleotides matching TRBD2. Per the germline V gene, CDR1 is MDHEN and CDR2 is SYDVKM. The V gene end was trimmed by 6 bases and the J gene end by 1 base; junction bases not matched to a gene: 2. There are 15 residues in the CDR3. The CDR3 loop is CASSRLAGGQETQYF. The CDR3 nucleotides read TGTGCCAGCAGCAGACTAGCGGGGGGCCAAGAGACCCAGTACTTC.

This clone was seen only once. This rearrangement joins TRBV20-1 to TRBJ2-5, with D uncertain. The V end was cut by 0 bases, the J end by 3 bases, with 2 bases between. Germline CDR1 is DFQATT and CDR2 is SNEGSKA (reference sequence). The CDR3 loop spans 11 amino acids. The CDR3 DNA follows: TGCAGTGCTAGAGATAAAGAGACCCAGTACTTC. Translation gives CSARDKETQYF.

The CDR3 coding sequence is TGTGCCAGCAGTCGGGACAGATACACCGGGGAGCTGTTTTTT. This codes for CASSRDRYTGELFF. The V and J genes are TRBV28 and TRBJ2-2, with 7 bases fitting TRBD1. Germline CDR1 MDHEN, CDR2 SYDVKM. Germline trimming cut 5 bases from V and 3 bases from J; bases unmatched to any gene: 3. The CDR3 extends over 14 amino acids.

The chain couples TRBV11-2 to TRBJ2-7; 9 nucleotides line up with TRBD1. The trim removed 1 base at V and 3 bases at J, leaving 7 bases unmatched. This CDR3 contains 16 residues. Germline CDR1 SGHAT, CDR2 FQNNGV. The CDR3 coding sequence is TGTGCCAGCAGCTTAGCTCCCGGGACAGGGTTCTACGAGCAGTACGTC. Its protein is CASSLAPGTGFYEQYV.

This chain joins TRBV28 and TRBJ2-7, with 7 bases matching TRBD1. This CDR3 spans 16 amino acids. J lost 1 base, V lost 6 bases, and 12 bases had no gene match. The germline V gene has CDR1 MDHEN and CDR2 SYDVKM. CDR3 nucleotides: TGTGCCAGCAGCTGGAAACAGGGGACCGATTCCTACGAGCAGTACGTC. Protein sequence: CASSWKQGTDSYEQYV.

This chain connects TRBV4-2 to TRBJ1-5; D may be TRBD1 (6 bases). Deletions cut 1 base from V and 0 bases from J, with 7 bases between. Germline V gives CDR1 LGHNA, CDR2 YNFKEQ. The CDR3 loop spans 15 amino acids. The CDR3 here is CASSQGDISNQPQHF. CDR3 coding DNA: TGTGCCAGCAGCCAAGGGGACATTAGCAATCAGCCCCAGCATTTT.

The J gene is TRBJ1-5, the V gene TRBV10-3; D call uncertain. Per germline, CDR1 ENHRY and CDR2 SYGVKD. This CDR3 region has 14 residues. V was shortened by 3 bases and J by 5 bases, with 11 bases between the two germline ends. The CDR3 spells CAISEAGYDQPQHF. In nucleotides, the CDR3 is TGTGCCATCAGTGAAGCGGGTTACGATCAGCCCCAGCATTTT.